The 21 T cell receptor beta chains reported below all come from one sample, sequenced in a study of CD8+ T cells in alopecia areata (dated by TCRdb to the late 2010s). This specimen's time point label, per the study, means: about 5 months on oral tofacitinib. The sample's treatment or condition label, decoded: oral pan-JAK inhibitor, 5-10 mg twice daily. To prepare the library, the immunoSEQ multiplex PCR assay was applied. For TCR sequencing, RNA was extracted from every sample and reverse transcribed into cDNA to serve as template. TCRdb retrieved this table from immuneACCESS and kept in-frame rearrangements only. Not all clones are present; in checked studies, unresolved V genes account for under half, and no reason is known for the remainder. The sample includes 79,000 or so clones, with around 61% observed a single time. 23% of the sample is held by the ten biggest clonotypes. The sequencing here drew on CD8+ T cells sorted from blood, taken at week 24, from a patient treated with tofacitinib. The receptors derive from a human donor with alopecia areata.

The chain has TRBV4-1 and TRBJ2-5, with no clear D. In germline, CDR1 is MGHRA, CDR2 YSYEKL. The CDR3 runs 12 residues. Trimming removed 1 base from V and 7 bases from J, with 7 bases in between. The CDR3 DNA follows: TGCGCCAGCAGCCAAGTCACGGGGACCCAGTACTTC. Its protein is CASSQVTGTQYF.

This clone appeared once. V usage is TRBV11-3 and J usage is TRBJ1-2; TRBD1 might be the D (5 bases). The CDR3 is made up of 12 amino acids. V lost 5 bases and J 7 bases, leaving 11 bases between the germline ends. CDR1 is SGHNT and CDR2 is YENEEA in the germline V gene. The CDR3 here is CASSAEGSGYTF. CDR3 DNA sequence: TGTGCCAGCAGCGCGGAGGGGTCTGGCTACACCTTC.

This clone occurred once. The V gene is TRBV13, the J gene TRBJ2-5; 8 bases line up with TRBD1. Germline loops: CDR1 PRHDT, CDR2 FYEKMQ (reference sequence). The CDR3 runs 14 residues. V trimming: 7 bases; J trimming: 3 bases; junction bases outside the gene matches: 7. This chain's CDR3 is CASTWTGQEETQYF. The CDR3 nucleotides read TGTGCCAGCACCTGGACGGGACAGGAAGAGACCCAGTACTTC.

Only a few counts were recorded for this clone. V usage is TRBV27 and J usage is TRBJ2-7; the D call may be TRBD1 or TRBD2 (5 bases each). The V end was cut by 0 bases, the J end by 2 bases, with 20 bases between. This CDR3 comprises 18 residues. Per germline, CDR1 MNHEY and CDR2 SMNVEV (reference sequence). CDR3 nucleotides: TGTGCCAGCAGTTTATCTCCCCCTCACCGGGACGGAACCTACGAGCAGTACTTC. It codes for CASSLSPPHRDGTYEQYF.

The V and J genes are TRBV29-1 and TRBJ2-7; 11 nucleotides align to TRBD2. The junction had 1 base not matched to a gene; V was cut back by 0 bases and J by 0 bases. This CDR3 region has 15 residues. The germline V gene encodes CDR1 SQVTM and CDR2 ANQGSEA. CDR3 protein: CSVEETSGNSYEQYF. The CDR3 nucleotides are TGCAGCGTTGAAGAGACTAGCGGGAACTCCTACGAGCAGTACTTC.

CDR3 sequence: CASSPRPISNQPQHF. CDR3 sequence (DNA): TGTGCCAGTAGTCCGAGACCGATTAGCAATCAGCCCCAGCATTTT. The chain is built from TRBV19 and TRBJ1-5; no clear D gene. V gave up 5 bases and J gave up 0 bases, with 11 bases separating them. There are 15 residues in the CDR3. Per the germline V gene, CDR1 is LNHDA and CDR2 is SQIVND (reference sequence).

This clone was found once. The rearrangement joins TRBV18 to TRBJ2-6, with D uncertain. The germline V gene encodes CDR1 KGHSH and CDR2 LQKENI. This CDR3 has 14 residues. Trimming cost V 0 bases and J 2 bases, with 2 bases left between them. DNA of the CDR3: TGTGCCAGCTCACCACCTGCTGGGGCCAACGTCCTGACTTTC. It yields the protein CASSPPAGANVLTF.

The chain uses TRBV7-3 and TRBJ2-3, with 12 bases identical to TRBD2. With 8 bases clipped from V and 3 bases from J, the junction kept 6 bases outside the gene matches. Per germline, CDR1 SGHTA and CDR2 FQGTGA. CDR3 length equals 15 residues. DNA of the CDR3: TGTGCCAGCGGCGACGGGACTAGCGGGACAGATACGCAGTATTTT. Its translation: CASGDGTSGTDTQYF.

The J gene is TRBJ2-3, the V gene TRBV5-4, with TRBD2 matching over 10 bases. The junction had 6 bases not matched to a gene; V was cut back by 0 bases and J by 2 bases. This CDR3 has 17 amino acids. CDR1 SGHNT and CDR2 YYREEE come from the germline V gene (reference sequence). CDR3 in DNA: TGTGCCAGCAGCTTGGGTGAGCGGGAGGGCCACACAGATACGCAGTATTTT. Encoded protein: CASSLGEREGHTDTQYF.

A few counts support this clone. The junction departs from germline at one end; a sequencing error may be responsible. The chain employs TRBV10-3 and TRBJ2-5; 11 bases are a match to TRBD1. From germline, CDR1 is ENHRY and CDR2 SYGVKD. The CDR3 loop spans 15 amino acids. This chain's CDR3 is CASSYGDRGEETQYF. CDR3 sequence (DNA): TGTGCCAGCAGTTACGGGGACAGGGGGGAAGAGACCCAGTACTTC.

The J gene is TRBJ2-1, the V gene TRBV7-2; 9 nucleotides match TRBD2. The germline V gene encodes CDR1 SGHTA and CDR2 FQGNSA. This CDR3 is 17 amino acids long. The V segment lost 1 base and the J segment 3 bases; nucleotides outside the gene matches: 7. CDR3 protein: CASSLVSGGPHYNEQFF. DNA of the CDR3: TGTGCCAGCAGCTTAGTGAGCGGGGGGCCCCACTACAATGAGCAGTTCTTC.

The rearrangement links TRBV5-1 to TRBJ2-2; 10 positions agree with TRBD2. Germline V CDR1 and CDR2: SGHRS, YFSETQ. The CDR3 runs 17 residues. With V trimmed by 2 bases and J by 1 base, 5 bases remained unmatched. In DNA, the CDR3 is TGCGCCAGCAGCTTTGAGAGGACTAGCGGGAACACCGGGGAGCTGTTTTTT. Translating it yields CASSFERTSGNTGELFF.

To note about this clone: The same CDR3 arises from other DNA sequences in this sample as well. V is TRBV11-2 and J is TRBJ2-7; 11 bases map to TRBD2. The junction had 5 bases not matched to a gene; V was cut back by 4 bases and J by 3 bases. CDR1 SGHAT and CDR2 FQNNGV come from the germline V gene. CDR3 length: 15 residues. The CDR3 sequence: CASSSRTSGLYEQYF. As DNA, the CDR3 is TGTGCCAGCAGCTCCAGGACTAGCGGGCTCTACGAGCAGTACTTC.

This clone was found once. The chain uses TRBV14 and TRBJ2-1, with 7 bases lining up with TRBD2. V shed 3 bases, J shed 2 bases, and the junction held 1 base outside the gene matches. Germline CDR1 is SGHDN and CDR2 is FVKESK. CDR3 length equals 14 residues. CDR3 in amino acids: CASSQGGTYNEQFF. CDR3 DNA sequence: TGTGCCAGCAGCCAGGGGGGGACCTACAATGAGCAGTTCTTC.

The chain recombines TRBV13 with TRBJ2-3, with D uncertain. V was cut by 5 bases and J by 5 bases, with 11 bases left in between. Germline CDR1 is PRHDT and CDR2 is FYEKMQ (reference sequence). This CDR3 has 13 amino acids. CDR3 DNA: TGTGCCAGCAGCCCCGAGTTGCGAGATACGCAGTATTTT. Translated, it gives CASSPELRDTQYF.

The rearrangement links TRBV5-1 to TRBJ2-1; D is perhaps TRBD2 (6 bases). CDR1 is SGHRS, CDR2 YFSETQ, per germline. V lost 1 base to trimming and J lost 4 bases, with 12 bases between them. The CDR3 contains 15 residues. This CDR3 is CASSLNGGPYNEQFF. The CDR3 bases are TGCGCCAGCAGCTTGAACGGGGGACCTTACAATGAGCAGTTCTTC.

The sample holds many counts of this clone. This chain connects TRBV2 to TRBJ2-3; D remains ambiguous. Trimming pared 6 bases from V and 11 bases from J, leaving 15 bases between. Per the germline V gene, CDR1 is SNHLY and CDR2 is FYNNEI. The CDR3 length is 12 residues. CDR3 amino acids: CASSHDPRWQYF. The DNA of the CDR3 is TGTGCCAGCAGCCACGACCCGCGCTGGCAGTATTTT.

The chain joins TRBV9 to TRBJ1-2; a weak D match, TRBD1 (5 bases). The V gene lost 8 bases and the J gene lost 4 bases, with 24 bases spanning the gap. CDR1 and CDR2 from the germline V gene are SGDLS and YYNGEE. The CDR3 is 16 residues long. CDR3 in amino acids: CASALLGESGFYGYTF. The CDR3 DNA is TGTGCCAGTGCATTACTGGGGGAGTCGGGTTTCTATGGCTACACCTTC.

The V call is TRBV4-1, the J call TRBJ1-1, with a tentative D call TRBD1 (5 bases). This CDR3 region has 15 residues. Germline V lookup: CDR1 MGHRA, CDR2 YSYEKL. V lost 1 base, J lost 6 bases, and 15 bases lay in between. CDR3 bases: TGCGCCAGCAGCCAAGTAGGACACCCCGGCGCTGAAGCTTTCTTT. Its protein product is CASSQVGHPGAEAFF.

The chain has TRBV14 and TRBJ2-1, with TRBD1 as a possible D gene (6 bases). In germline, CDR1 is SGHDN, CDR2 FVKESK. This CDR3 contains 15 residues. V dropped 4 bases and J dropped 2 bases, with 12 bases sitting between them. The CDR3 sequence is CASSRWQGTYNEQFF. In nucleotides, the CDR3 is TGTGCCAGCAGCCGCTGGCAGGGGACCTACAATGAGCAGTTCTTC.

The chain carries TRBV4-1 and TRBJ2-2; D assignment may be TRBD1 or TRBD2 (5 bases each). Germline-derived CDR1 and CDR2 are MGHRA and YSYEKL. V lost 4 bases and J 5 bases, leaving 11 bases between the germline ends. This CDR3 has 14 amino acids. The CDR3 protein is CASSLRGGTGELFF. The CDR3 region has the DNA TGCGCCAGCAGCCTCCGTGGGGGAACCGGGGAGCTGTTTTTT.